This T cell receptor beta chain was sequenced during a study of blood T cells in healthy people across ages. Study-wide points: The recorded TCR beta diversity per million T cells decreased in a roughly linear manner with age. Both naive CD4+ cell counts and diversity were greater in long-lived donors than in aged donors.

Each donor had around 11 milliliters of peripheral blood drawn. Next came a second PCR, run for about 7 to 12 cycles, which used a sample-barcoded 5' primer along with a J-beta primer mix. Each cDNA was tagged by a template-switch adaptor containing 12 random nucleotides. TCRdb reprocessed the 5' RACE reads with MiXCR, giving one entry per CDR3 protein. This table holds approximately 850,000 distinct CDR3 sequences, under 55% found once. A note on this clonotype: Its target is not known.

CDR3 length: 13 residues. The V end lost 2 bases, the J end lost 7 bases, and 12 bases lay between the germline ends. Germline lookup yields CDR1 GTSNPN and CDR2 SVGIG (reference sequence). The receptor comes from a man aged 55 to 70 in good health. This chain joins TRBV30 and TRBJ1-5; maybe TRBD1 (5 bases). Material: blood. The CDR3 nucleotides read TGTGCCTGGAGTAGAAAAGACAGACAGCCCCAGCATTTT. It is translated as CAWSRKDRQPQHF.